This T cell receptor beta chain was obtained from a study of T cell responses to AZD1222 COVID-19 vaccine. The CDR3 sequence is 17 residues long. Trimming removed 11 bases at V and 0 bases at J, with 23 bases between. Germline lookup yields CDR1 SEHNR and CDR2 FQNEAQ (reference sequence). Some clones are missing from TCRdb's copy, which holds only in-frame ones; the method was immunoSEQ multiplex PCR. Its table lists around 140,000 clones. The chain recombines TRBV7-9 with TRBJ1-3; D possibly corresponds to TRBD1 (5 bases). This receptor was identified in an adult in good health. Source material: peripheral blood. This CDR3 reads CAGGPRRITTSGNTIYF. DNA of the CDR3: TGTGCCGGGGGACCGAGGAGGATAACTACCTCTGGAAACACCATATATTTT.